The T cell receptor beta chain described here comes from a study of T cells in Graves' hyperthyroidism and ophthalmopathy. This CDR3 spans 16 amino acids. From germline, CDR1 is SGHAT and CDR2 FQNNGV. Between the trimmed V and J ends, which lost 8 bases and 3 bases, there was a span of 23 bases. Regions amplified from RNA transcripts were the TCR beta CDR3 regions. The study used the HTBI primer set for a first-round RT-PCR of the TCR CDR3. From the multiplex PCR reads, TCRdb called clonotypes with MiXCR, one entry per CDR3 protein. The top ten hold around 3.5% of the sample, which has roughly 650,000 distinct CDR3 sequences, about a sixth seen once. Regarding this clonotype: Its matching antigen is unknown.

Notes on the study in general: Ophthalmopathy could be told apart from stable hyperthyroidism with a 13 V-J model.

This sequence joins TRBV11-2 and TRBJ2-7; D ambiguous. The source of this sequence is a woman in her 40s with Graves' ophthalmopathy. The sample comprised blood. The CDR3 protein is CASGKKKGVGYYEQYF. The DNA for the CDR3 is TGTGCCAGCGGCAAAAAGAAAGGCGTCGGATACTACGAGCAGTACTTC.